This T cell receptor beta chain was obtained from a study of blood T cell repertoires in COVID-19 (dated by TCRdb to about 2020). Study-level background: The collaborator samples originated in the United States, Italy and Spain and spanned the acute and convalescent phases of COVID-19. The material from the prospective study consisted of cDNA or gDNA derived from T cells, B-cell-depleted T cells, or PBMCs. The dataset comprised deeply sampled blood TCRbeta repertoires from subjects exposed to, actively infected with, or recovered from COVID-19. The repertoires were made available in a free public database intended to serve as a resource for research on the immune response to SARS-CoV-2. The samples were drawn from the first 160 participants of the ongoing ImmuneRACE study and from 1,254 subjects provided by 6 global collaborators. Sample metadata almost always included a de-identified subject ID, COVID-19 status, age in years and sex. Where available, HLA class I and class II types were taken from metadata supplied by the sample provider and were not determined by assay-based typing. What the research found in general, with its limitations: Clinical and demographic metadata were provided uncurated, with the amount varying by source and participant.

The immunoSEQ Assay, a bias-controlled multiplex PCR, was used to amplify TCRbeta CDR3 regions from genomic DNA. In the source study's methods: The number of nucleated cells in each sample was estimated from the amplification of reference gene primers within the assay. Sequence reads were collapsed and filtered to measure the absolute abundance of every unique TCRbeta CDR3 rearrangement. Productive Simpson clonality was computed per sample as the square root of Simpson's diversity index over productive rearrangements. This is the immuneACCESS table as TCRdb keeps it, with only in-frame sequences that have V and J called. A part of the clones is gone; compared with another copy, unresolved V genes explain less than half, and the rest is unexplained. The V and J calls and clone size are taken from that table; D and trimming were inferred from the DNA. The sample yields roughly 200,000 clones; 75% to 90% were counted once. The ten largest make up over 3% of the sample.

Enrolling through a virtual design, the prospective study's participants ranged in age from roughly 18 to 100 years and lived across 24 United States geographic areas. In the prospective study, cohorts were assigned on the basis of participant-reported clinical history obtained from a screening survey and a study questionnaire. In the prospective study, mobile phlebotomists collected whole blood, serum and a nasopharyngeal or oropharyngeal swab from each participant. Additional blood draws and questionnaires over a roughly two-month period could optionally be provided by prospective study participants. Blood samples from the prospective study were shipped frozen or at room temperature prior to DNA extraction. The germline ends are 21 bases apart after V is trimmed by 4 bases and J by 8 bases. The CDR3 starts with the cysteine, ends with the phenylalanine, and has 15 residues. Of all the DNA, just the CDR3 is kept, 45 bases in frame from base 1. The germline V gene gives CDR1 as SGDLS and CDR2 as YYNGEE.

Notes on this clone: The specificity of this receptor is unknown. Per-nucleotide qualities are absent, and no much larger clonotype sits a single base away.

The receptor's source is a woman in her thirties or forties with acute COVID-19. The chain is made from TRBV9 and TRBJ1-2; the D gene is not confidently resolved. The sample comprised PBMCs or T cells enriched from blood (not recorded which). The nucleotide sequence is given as TGTGCCAGCAGCAACGATCCCGGGGAGACGCGGGGCTACACCTTC. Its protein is CASSNDPGETRGYTF.